The sequence of this TCR beta chain was determined in a study of T cells in Graves' hyperthyroidism and ophthalmopathy. Across the whole study: Pretreatment peripheral blood was obtained at initial diagnosis.

Patients showing uncontrolled infection, other autoimmune disease, pregnancy or lactation were ineligible. Researchers amplified the TCR beta CDR3 regions from RNA transcripts. An initial round of RT-PCR targeting the TCR CDR3 relied on the HTBI primer set. One entry per CDR3 protein, called by TCRdb with MiXCR from the multiplex PCR reads. The profile shows nearly 600,000 distinct CDR3 sequences, approximately 14% of them singletons. The V gene's germline CDR1 is SGHTS and CDR2 YDEGEE. J lost 4 bases, V lost 4 bases, and 6 bases had no gene match. The CDR3 totals 17 residues. In the case of this clonotype: Its matching antigen is unknown.

Regarding the study as a whole: Patients with ophthalmopathy were separated from those with stable hyperthyroidism by a 13 V-J model. Most clonotypes expanded in thyroid above 0.001 were likewise present in blood.

V gene TRBV5-8 combines with J gene TRBJ2-2; 14 bases map to TRBD2. Sequenced input: blood. This TCR came from a woman in her late teens or twenties with Graves' ophthalmopathy. CDR3 sequence (DNA): TGTGCCAGCAGCGGGGGACTAGCGGGAGTTAGCACCGGGGAGCTGTTTTTT. Residues: CASSGGLAGVSTGELFF.